The clone carrying this T cell receptor (beta chain) was seen a handful of times. The CDR3 is made up of 13 amino acids. Trimming pared 3 bases from V and 4 bases from J, leaving 9 bases between. Per germline, CDR1 LNHNV and CDR2 YYDKDF (reference sequence). The data belong to a study of blood T cell repertoires in COVID-19. Study information: PBMCs, B-cell-depleted T cells, or T cells provided the cDNA or gDNA that made up the material.

The authors' processing: Amplification from reference gene primers served as the basis for estimated nucleated cell counts. Clones were sequenced by immunoSEQ multiplex PCR, and TCRdb holds only the in-frame ones, with some missing. V, J and clone size derive from that table, while D and trimming were established from the DNA sequence. The table includes under 150,000 clones, 83% detected once. The sequenced material came from peripheral blood. The source is a man aged 80 or over with active or convalescent COVID-19. This chain connects TRBV15 to TRBJ1-2, with TRBD1 as a possible D gene (5 bases). The CDR3 reads CATSRGGSYGYTF. CDR3 nucleotides: TGTGCCACCAGCAGGGGGGGAAGCTATGGCTACACCTTC.